One sample yielded the 30 T cell receptor beta chains listed below, sequenced in a study of T-cell memory formation after mild COVID-19. TCRdb processed the 5' RACE reads anew with MiXCR; each CDR3 protein has one entry. The table lists around 53,000 distinct CDR3 sequences, 9% to 15% of them singletons. The sequencing sample was made of PBMCs or a T cell subset sorted from them (not recorded which). These TCRs come from a man younger than 35 who had mild COVID-19 (a few samples of this study predate the infection). Cell type and time point are not known.

The J gene is TRBJ1-4, the V gene TRBV2; 9 bases are a match to TRBD1. The CDR3 spans 15 residues. The germline gives CDR1 SNHLY, CDR2 FYNNEI. V lost 4 bases to trimming and J lost 7 bases; unmatched junction nucleotides: 7. This chain's CDR3 is CASSAEGTGSEKLFF. The CDR3 region has the DNA TGTGCCAGCAGTGCTGAGGGGACAGGGAGTGAAAAACTGTTTTTT.

The chain uses TRBV20-1 and TRBJ1-2, with 7 bases fitting TRBD1. CDR1 is DFQATT, CDR2 SNEGSKA, per germline (reference sequence). J lost 4 bases, V lost 0 bases, and 8 bases had no gene match. This CDR3 contains 15 residues. The CDR3 bases are TGCAGTGCTAGAGATCTACCAGGGGGAGCCTATGGCTACACCTTC. Translation: CSARDLPGGAYGYTF.

The rearrangement uses TRBV30 and TRBJ1-1; D is ambiguous. The V gene's germline CDR1 is GTSNPN and CDR2 SVGIG (reference sequence). Trimming took 4 bases from V and 4 from J, leaving 16 bases between them. CDR3 length equals 14 residues. CDR3 sequence (DNA): TGTGCCTGGACCCACGTGGGAGGTGGCACTGAAGCTTTCTTT. Translating gives CAWTHVGGGTEAFF.

This clonotype was found a few times. The rearrangement links TRBV7-3 to TRBJ1-5; 9 bases line up with TRBD1. The CDR3 runs 13 residues. Germline V CDR1 and CDR2: SGHTA, FQGTGA. V gave up 3 bases and J gave up 7 bases; unmatched junction bases: 1. CDR3 in DNA: TGTGCCAGCAGCTTGGACAGGGGCCAGCCCCAGCATTTT. Translating it yields CASSLDRGQPQHF.

The rearrangement uses TRBV5-6 and TRBJ2-7, with TRBD1 matching 8 bases. V lost 0 bases, J lost 1 base, and 6 bases stayed unmatched. From germline, CDR1 is SGHDT and CDR2 YYEEEE. This CDR3 contains 16 residues. CDR3: CASSLVQGASSYEQYF. CDR3 sequence (DNA): TGTGCCAGCAGCTTGGTTCAGGGGGCCAGTTCCTACGAGCAGTACTTC. Variable domain in full (rest from reference TRBV5-6 and TRBJ2-7): DAGVTQSPTHLIKTRGQQVTLRCSPKSGHDTVSWYQQALGQGPQFIFQYYEEEERQRGNFPDRFSGHQFPNYSSELNVNALLLGDSALYLCASSLVQGASSYEQYFGPGTRLTVT.

This clonotype has at least ten counts. The chain uses TRBV29-1 and TRBJ2-3, with unresolved D. The V and J ends lost 7 bases and 0 bases respectively, with 11 bases between them. This CDR3 region has 13 residues. Germline CDR1 is SQVTM and CDR2 is ANQGSEA. Here the CDR3 reads CSGGGVSTDTQYF. DNA for the CDR3: TGCAGCGGGGGTGGGGTGAGCACAGATACGCAGTATTTT.

The chain uses TRBV5-6 and TRBJ1-4; D is unclear. The CDR3 contains 15 residues. The V gene lost 0 bases and the J gene lost 8 bases, with 14 bases spanning the gap. Germline V gives CDR1 SGHDT, CDR2 YYEEEE. CDR3 protein: CASSLVTGLGEKLFF. CDR3 DNA sequence: TGTGCCAGCAGCTTGGTTACGGGATTGGGAGAAAAACTGTTTTTT.

This clonotype appeared a few times. This chain connects TRBV5-1 to TRBJ1-5; D is unresolved. Trimming took off 4 bases at V and 7 bases at J, with 15 bases between the two ends. Germline values: CDR1 SGHRS, CDR2 YFSETQ. CDR3 length equals 14 residues. CDR3 sequence: CASSPDGLDQPQHF. For the CDR3, the DNA is TGCGCCAGCAGCCCGGACGGATTAGACCAGCCCCAGCATTTT.

This clonotype showed up just a few times. CDR3 nucleotides: TGTGCCAGTAGTATATCCGGGACAGGAGGCGCTTTCTTT. This gives the protein CASSISGTGGAFF. The V and J genes are TRBV19 and TRBJ1-1, with 8 bases aligning to TRBD1. This CDR3 contains 13 residues. The trim removed 2 bases at V and 11 bases at J, leaving 7 bases unmatched. CDR1 is LNHDA, CDR2 SQIVND, per germline (reference sequence).

This rearrangement joins TRBV20-1 to TRBJ2-7; D is unresolved. Germline loops: CDR1 DFQATT, CDR2 SNEGSKA (reference sequence). Trimming shortened V by 0 bases and J by 0 bases, and 9 bases separated the two germline ends. The CDR3 has 14 residues. CDR3 region: CSAREHISSYEQYV. Written as DNA, the CDR3 is TGCAGTGCTAGAGAGCATATCAGCTCCTACGAGCAGTACGTC.

This clonotype was picked up many times. The chain couples TRBV7-6 to TRBJ2-2; a possible D gene is TRBD2 (6 bases). The CDR3 totals 16 residues. The germline V gene encodes CDR1 SGHVS and CDR2 FNYEAQ. V lost 5 bases, J lost 2 bases, and 15 bases lay in between. CDR3 loop: CASSPFGGANTGELFF. Written as DNA, the CDR3 is TGTGCCAGCAGCCCCTTTGGCGGGGCAAACACCGGGGAGCTGTTTTTT. Using reference TRBV7-6 and TRBJ2-2 for the parts outside the CDR3, the full variable domain is GAGVSQSPRYKVTKRGQDVALRCDPISGHVSLYWYRQALGQGPEFLTYFNYEAQQDKSGLPNDRFSAERPEGSISTLTIQRTEQRDSAMYRCASSPFGGANTGELFFGEGSRLTVL.

In DNA form, the CDR3 reads TGTGCCAGCAGCCCGAACAATAGGGGTAGATATGGCTACACCTTC. Protein product: CASSPNNRGRYGYTF. This chain uses TRBV27 with TRBJ1-2, with a weak D call TRBD1 (5 bases). Germline V gene lookup returns CDR1 MNHEY and CDR2 SMNVEV (reference sequence). Trimming took off 6 bases at V and 5 bases at J, with 19 bases between the two ends. The CDR3 is made up of 15 amino acids.

This clonotype was picked up many times. This chain uses TRBV6-4 with TRBJ2-2; 9 nucleotides align to TRBD1. With 3 bases clipped from V and 4 bases from J, the junction kept 3 bases outside the gene matches. Germline V CDR1 and CDR2: MRHNA, SNTAGT. This CDR3 is 15 amino acids long. In nucleotides, the CDR3 is TGTGCCAGCAGTGAGGAGACAGGGGGCACCGGGGAGCTGTTTTTT. It codes for CASSEETGGTGELFF.

At least ten counts were recorded for this clonotype. The chain joins TRBV7-2 to TRBJ2-2; D remains ambiguous. This CDR3 has 15 amino acids. The germline V and J ends were trimmed by 1 base and 4 bases, with 10 bases remaining between them. Germline V gene sequence: CDR1 SGHTA, CDR2 FQGNSA. The CDR3 loop reads CASSLGPYGTGELFF. In DNA, the CDR3 is TGTGCCAGCAGCTTAGGGCCATACGGCACCGGGGAGCTGTTTTTT. Based on the CDR3 plus reference TRBV7-2 and TRBJ2-2, the full variable domain is GAGVSQSPSNKVTEKGKDVELRCDPISGHTALYWYRQSLGQGLEFLIYFQGNSAPDKSGLPSDRFSAERTGGSVSTLTIQRTQQEDSAVYLCASSLGPYGTGELFFGEGSRLTVL.

This clonotype has just a few counts. This chain joins TRBV20-1 and TRBJ1-1; no definite D call. The CDR3 is 10 amino acids. CDR1 DFQATT and CDR2 SNEGSKA come from the germline V gene (reference sequence). Trimming took off 5 bases at V and 3 bases at J, with 4 bases between the two ends. The CDR3 DNA sequence: TGCAGTGCTGGGGACACTGAAGCTTTCTTT. Its protein product is CSAGDTEAFF.

The chain is built from TRBV4-3 and TRBJ1-2; D is ambiguous. From germline, CDR1 is LGHNA and CDR2 YSLEER. The V and J ends lost 3 bases and 2 bases respectively, with 4 bases between them. The CDR3 loop spans 12 amino acids. The CDR3: CASSQRNYGYTF. As DNA, the CDR3 is TGCGCCAGCAGCCAGAGGAACTATGGCTACACCTTC.

At least ten counts were recorded for this clonotype. This chain links TRBV5-1 with TRBJ2-3; 10 nucleotides align to TRBD2. The junction had 6 bases not matched to a gene; V was cut back by 4 bases and J by 1 base. The CDR3 has 16 amino acids. Germline values: CDR1 SGHRS, CDR2 YFSETQ. The CDR3 nucleotides read TGCGCCAGCAGCCCCTCAACTAGCGGGGGCACAGATACGCAGTATTTT. It encodes CASSPSTSGGTDTQYF.

This chain connects TRBV7-7 to TRBJ2-2; possible D gene TRBD1, 6 bases. The V end lost 5 bases, the J end lost 7 bases, and 17 bases lay between the germline ends. This CDR3 has 15 amino acids. Germline V gene lookup returns CDR1 SSHAT and CDR2 FNYEAQ (reference sequence). The chain's CDR3 is CASSKTVRGDGELFF. CDR3 bases: TGTGCCAGCAGCAAGACGGTCAGGGGTGACGGGGAGCTGTTTTTT.

This clonotype was counted only a few times. The CDR3 DNA reads TGTGCCAGCTCCCGGGGACAGCCAACTAATGAAAAACTGTTTTTT. Translating it yields CASSRGQPTNEKLFF. The chain uses TRBV18 and TRBJ1-4; 7 bases are shared with TRBD1. With V trimmed by 6 bases and J by 0 bases, 4 bases remained unmatched. Germline-derived CDR1 and CDR2 are KGHSH and LQKENI. CDR3 length: 15 amino acids.

The rearrangement uses TRBV5-6 and TRBJ2-1, with unresolved D. V lost 3 bases and J 7 bases, leaving 8 bases between the germline ends. Germline CDR1 reads SGHDT; CDR2 reads YYEEEE. The CDR3 contains 12 residues. The CDR3 sequence: CASSWGFNEQFF. As DNA, the CDR3 is TGTGCCAGCAGCTGGGGATTTAATGAGCAGTTCTTC.

This rearrangement joins TRBV19 to TRBJ1-6; 11 nucleotides align to TRBD1. This CDR3 has 16 residues. Germline loops: CDR1 LNHDA, CDR2 SQIVND (reference sequence). V gave up 5 bases and J gave up 5 bases; unmatched junction bases: 5. The CDR3 region has the DNA TGTGCCAGTAGTTACCCGGACAGGGGGCATAATTCACCCCTCCACTTT. Encoded protein: CASSYPDRGHNSPLHF.

This clonotype has a count of ten or more. The chain is built from TRBV10-2 and TRBJ1-1; unclear D gene. The CDR3 totals 13 residues. V lost 3 bases to trimming and J lost 4 bases, with 9 bases between them. Germline V gives CDR1 WSHSY, CDR2 SAAADI. CDR3 bases: TGCGCCAGCAGTGATGCAGGCCTCACTGAAGCTTTCTTT. It is translated as CASSDAGLTEAFF.

V and J are TRBV24-1 and TRBJ2-3, with 9 positions matching TRBD2. CDR3 length: 18 amino acids. CDR1 and CDR2 from the germline V gene are KGHDR and SFDVKD. Trimming cost V 5 bases and J 2 bases; bases outside gene matches: 13. CDR3 nucleotide sequence: TGTGCCACCAGTGGTTCGAGCGGGGGGCTCCCTCACACAGATACGCAGTATTTT. This codes for CATSGSSGGLPHTDTQYF.

This chain connects TRBV2 to TRBJ1-2; D remains ambiguous. The V gene lost 3 bases and the J gene lost 5 bases, with 7 bases spanning the gap. Germline V gives CDR1 SNHLY, CDR2 FYNNEI. The CDR3 contains 12 residues. Here the CDR3 DNA reads TGTGCCAGCAGTGAGAATGGTTATGGCTACACCTTC. The encoded protein is CASSENGYGYTF.

This chain joins TRBV6-4 and TRBJ2-1; 8 bases fit TRBD2. Per germline, CDR1 MRHNA and CDR2 SNTAGT. The CDR3 length is 15 residues. With V trimmed by 2 bases and J by 10 bases, 10 bases remained unmatched. CDR3 region: CASSDGSGGLGEQFF. CDR3 bases: TGTGCCAGCAGTGACGGCTCGGGGGGGCTTGGGGAGCAGTTCTTC.

The V and J genes are TRBV27 and TRBJ2-5; 9 positions agree with TRBD2. With V trimmed by 4 bases and J by 2 bases, 5 bases remained unmatched. This CDR3 contains 15 residues. CDR1 is MNHEY, CDR2 SMNVEV, per germline (reference sequence). The DNA of the CDR3 is TGTGCCAGCAGTTCGGTCCTAGCGGGGCAAGAGACCCAGTACTTC. Encoded protein: CASSSVLAGQETQYF.

This chain connects TRBV5-6 to TRBJ2-7; the D is unclear. Germline V lookup: CDR1 SGHDT, CDR2 YYEEEE. The length of the CDR3 is 14 residues. V dropped 0 bases and J dropped 3 bases, with 10 bases sitting between them. The CDR3 protein is CASSLEGISYEQYF. The CDR3 region has the DNA TGTGCCAGCAGCTTGGAAGGGATTAGCTACGAGCAGTACTTC.

The chain uses TRBV11-2 and TRBJ2-7, with D tentatively TRBD1 or TRBD2 (5 bases each). Germline V gene sequence: CDR1 SGHAT, CDR2 FQNNGV. Trimming removed 2 bases from V and 6 bases from J, with 11 bases in between. This CDR3 is built from 13 residues. The CDR3 reads CASSLNEGPEQYV. The CDR3 nucleotides are TGTGCCAGCAGCTTAAATGAGGGACCCGAGCAGTACGTC.

This clonotype appeared many times. The V gene is TRBV12-3 or TRBV12-4, the J gene TRBJ1-1; the D is unclear. Trimming cost V 5 bases and J 10 bases, with 11 bases left between them. The CDR3 runs 11 residues. CDR3 sequence (DNA): TGTGCCAGCAGTCCCTCGGTTGGAGCTTTCTTT. Protein sequence: CASSPSVGAFF.

In this sample, this clonotype turned up a few times. CDR3 protein: CASSDRQGAFQETQYF. The CDR3 coding sequence is TGTGCCAGCAGCGACCGACAGGGGGCCTTCCAAGAGACCCAGTACTTC. The genes are TRBV5-4 and TRBJ2-5; 10 nucleotides align to TRBD1. The CDR3 contains 16 residues. Germline V gene lookup returns CDR1 SGHNT and CDR2 YYREEE (reference sequence). After removal of 4 bases from V and 1 base from J, the junction contained 7 bases not matched to a gene.